This is a list of T cell receptor beta chains from one sample in a study of blood T cell repertoires in COVID-19. Data came from immunoSEQ multiplex PCR; TCRdb stores just in-frame clones and leaves some out. The data hold roughly 400,000 clones, with around nine tenths observed a single time. Source material: PBMCs or T cells enriched from blood (not recorded which). All receptors come from a woman between 50 and 59 years old who had recovered from COVID-19. Both conserved end residues are part of each CDR3. Fields, in order: V gene, D gene, clone size, J gene, CDR3 length, CDR3 DNA, CDR3 protein. D genes are given only for firm matches. Size values are once, few and many counts, or a class for expanded clones, and some rows have none.

>TRBV12-3/TRBV12-4|.|.|TRBJ1-2|12
TGTGCCAGCAGACAGTTGGAGGATGGCTACACCTTC
CASRQLEDGYTF
>TRBV18|.|.|TRBJ1-5|13
TGTGCCAGCTCACCGCCCGCAGGGGAGCCCCAGCATTTT
CASSPPAGEPQHF
>TRBV30|TRBD1|.|TRBJ1-2|15
TGTGCCTGGTCCCGGGACAGGGGGCTTAACTATGGCTACACCTTC
CAWSRDRGLNYGYTF
>TRBV3-1/TRBV3-2|TRBD1|.|TRBJ1-1|14
TGTGCCAGCAGCCAAGATTTAGGGGGCAGAGAAGCTTTCTTT
CASSQDLGGREAFF
>TRBV5-1|.|.|TRBJ1-1|12
TGCGCCAGCAGCTCGACAGGAACTGAAGCTTTCTTT
CASSSTGTEAFF
>TRBV23-1|TRBD1|.|TRBJ2-7|15
TGCGCCAGCAGCCTTGACGGGACAGAGCTCGCCGAGCAGTACTTC
CASSLDGTELAEQYF
>TRBV24-1|TRBD1|few|TRBJ1-3|17
TGTGCCACCAGTGATTGGACAGGGGGTATCTCTGGAAACACCATATATTTT
CATSDWTGGISGNTIYF
>TRBV4-2|.|once|TRBJ2-4|14
TGTGCCAGCAGCCCGAGGGATGCCAAAAACATTCAGTACTTC
CASSPRDAKNIQYF
>TRBV29-1|.|.|TRBJ2-5|11
TGCAGCGTCGCGCAGGGGGAGACCCAGTACTTC
CSVAQGETQYF
>TRBV4-3|.|.|TRBJ1-5|13
TGCGCCAGCAGCCAGTACACCGATCAGCCCCAGCATTTT
CASSQYTDQPQHF
>TRBV25-1|.|.|TRBJ2-1|12
TGTGCCAGCAGTGACAGGGGTCCGTGGGAGTTCTTC
CASSDRGPWEFF
>TRBV4-1|TRBD1|.|TRBJ1-1|16
TGCGCCAGCAGCCAAGTGGTTGGGACAGGGAAGACTGAAGCTTTCTTT
CASSQVVGTGKTEAFF
>TRBV6-5|.|.|TRBJ2-7|11
TGTGCCACCCTTGATAGATACGAGCAGTACTTC
CATLDRYEQYF
>TRBV29-1|.|.|TRBJ2-1|14
TGCAGCGTTGAAGATCTAAGTACCGGCAATGAGCAGTTCTTC
CSVEDLSTGNEQFF
>TRBV19|.|.|TRBJ1-2|13
TGTGCCAGTAGTTTCACCAGTAACTATGGCTACACCTTC
CASSFTSNYGYTF
>TRBV27|TRBD1|.|TRBJ2-3|15
TGTGCCAGCAGGCGACAGGGCCTATTTACAGATACGCAGTATTTT
CASRRQGLFTDTQYF
>TRBV9|.|.|TRBJ2-5|16
TGTGCCAGCAGCCCCTGGGACATTAAGGCTCCGGAGACCCAGTACTTC
CASSPWDIKAPETQYF
>TRBV9|TRBD1|.|TRBJ1-6|14
TGTGCCAGCAGCAAGGGACAGCCATATTCACCCCTCCACTTT
CASSKGQPYSPLHF
>TRBV5-1|TRBD1|.|TRBJ1-4|15
TGCGCCAGCAGCTTTGGTGACAGGGAGAATGAAAAACTGTTTTTT
CASSFGDRENEKLFF
>TRBV11-3|TRBD1|.|TRBJ2-5|15
TGTGCCAGCAGTCGACGGACAGGGTCCAGCGAGACCCAGTACTTC
CASSRRTGSSETQYF
>TRBV12-5|TRBD1|.|TRBJ2-2|20
TGTGCTAGTGGAACCTACGGCCAGAGCGGGGACAGGGCGGACACCGGGGAGCTGTTTTTT
CASGTYGQSGDRADTGELFF
>TRBV7-9|.|.|TRBJ1-1|18
TGTGCCAGCAGCTCCGCATGGGGGCAGTCTCGTATGAACACTGAAGCTTTCTTT
CASSSAWGQSRMNTEAFF
>TRBV5-6|.|.|TRBJ2-7|16
TGTGCCAGCAGCCCGTACGGGAGACGCCGGGCCTACGAGCAGTACTTC
CASSPYGRRRAYEQYF
>TRBV2|.|once|TRBJ2-3|14
TGTGCCAGCAGAGCAGGACTGATCACAGATACGCAGTATTTT
CASRAGLITDTQYF
>TRBV5-1|.|.|TRBJ1-1|16
TGCGCCAGCAGCCCCACCTCAAGGGGCGGCAGCACTGAAGCTTTCTTT
CASSPTSRGGSTEAFF
>TRBV11-3|.|.|TRBJ1-5|14
TGTGCCAGCAGCTCCGGGTCAGGGCAGCGGCCCCAGCATTTT
CASSSGSGQRPQHF
>TRBV10-3|.|.|TRBJ2-2|15
TGTGCCATCAGTGGTGTCGGGACGAACACCGGGGAGCTGTTTTTT
CAISGVGTNTGELFF
>TRBV25-1|.|.|TRBJ2-1|14
TGTGCCAGCAGTGAATCCGACAGCCACAATGAGCAGTTCTTC
CASSESDSHNEQFF
>TRBV3-1/TRBV3-2|.|.|TRBJ1-1|14
TGTGCCAGCAGCCACAGGGGAAAGAGAACTGAAGCTTTCTTT
CASSHRGKRTEAFF
>TRBV12-5|TRBD1|.|TRBJ2-7|12
TGTGCTAGTGGACAGGGGTTCGACGAGCAGTACTTC
CASGQGFDEQYF
>TRBV10-2|.|.|TRBJ2-5|11
TGCGCCAGCACTTCAGGGAAGACCCAGTACTTC
CASTSGKTQYF
>TRBV4-2|.|.|TRBJ1-4|16
TGTGCCAGCAGCCAAGGTCGGGGGGAAACTAATGAAAAACTGTTTTTT
CASSQGRGETNEKLFF
>TRBV7-9|.|few|TRBJ2-5|16
TGTGCCAGCAGCTACCCCGGGTTCGGAGACGAAGAGACCCAGTACTTC
CASSYPGFGDEETQYF
>TRBV19|.|once|TRBJ2-5|17
TGTGCCAGTAGTATTTTCGGGGAGGACAACCCACAAGAGACCCAGTACTTC
CASSIFGEDNPQETQYF
>TRBV30|.|.|TRBJ1-1|16
TGTGCCTGGAGTGTACGGGCAGGGGTAAGGAACACTGAAGCTTTCTTT
CAWSVRAGVRNTEAFF
>TRBV7-9|TRBD1|.|TRBJ1-2|16
TGTGCCAGCAGCTTAGCGGTAGGACAGGGGTTCTATGGCTACACCTTC
CASSLAVGQGFYGYTF
>TRBV29-1|.|.|TRBJ2-4|11
TGCAGCGTTGAGGGGAGGAACATTCAGTACTTC
CSVEGRNIQYF
>TRBV5-1|.|few|TRBJ1-2|15
TGCGCCAGCAGCTTGGATCGAGAAACTAACTATGGCTACACCTTC
CASSLDRETNYGYTF
>TRBV5-1|.|few|TRBJ2-2|14
TGCGCCAGCAGCTTCAGGGTGTCCACCGGGGAGCTGTTTTTT
CASSFRVSTGELFF
>TRBV19|.|.|TRBJ1-6|14
TGTGCCAGTAGACGGATGGAGGAGTTCTCACCCCTCCACTTT
CASRRMEEFSPLHF
>TRBV9|TRBD2|.|TRBJ2-5|14
TGTGCCAGCAGCGGGGCGGGGGGAGGAGAGACCCAGTACTTC
CASSGAGGGETQYF
>TRBV4-1|TRBD1|.|TRBJ2-3|16
TGCGCCAGCAGCCCAATTCCGGGACAGTTCACAGATACGCAGTATTTT
CASSPIPGQFTDTQYF
>TRBV11-2|.|.|TRBJ1-1|15
TGTGCCAGCAGCCCGAGTGATTTCATGAACACTGAAGCTTTCTTT
CASSPSDFMNTEAFF
>TRBV12-3/TRBV12-4|.|.|TRBJ1-1|12
TGTGCCACCCATGATGGGCTGCGTGAAGCTTTCTTT
CATHDGLREAFF
>TRBV2|.|.|TRBJ1-1|15
TGTGCCAGCAGGCCCCAACAGGGTACGAACACTGAAGCTTTCTTT
CASRPQQGTNTEAFF
>TRBV25-1|TRBD2|.|TRBJ2-1|14
TGTGCCAGCAGCGTAGCGGGGGTCTACAATGAGCAGTTCTTC
CASSVAGVYNEQFF
>TRBV19|.|.|TRBJ1-2|13
TGTGCCAGTAGTATAGGTCGGAACTATGGCTACACCTTC
CASSIGRNYGYTF